A selection of T cell receptor beta chains follows, all from one sample in a study of blood T cells in healthy people across ages. TCRdb itself ran the 5' RACE reads through MiXCR, one entry per CDR3 protein. The sample consists of 1.5 million to 2 million distinct CDR3 sequences, roughly a third of them appearing once. The sequenced sample was blood. The receptors were sampled from a woman between 25 and 40 years old in good health. CDR3s include the opening cysteine and the closing phenylalanine or tryptophan.

v_call: TRBV5-1
j_call: TRBJ2-1
cdr3_aa: CASSLSLGAGEDEQFF

v_call: TRBV12-3/TRBV12-4
j_call: TRBJ1-6
cdr3_aa: CASSTTGLGSPLHF

v_call: TRBV15
j_call: .
cdr3_aa: CVTSRASEGDYEQYF

v_call: TRBV5-1
j_call: TRBJ2-1
cdr3_aa: CANSLSRAQGSNEQFF

v_call: TRBV7-9
j_call: TRBJ2-7
cdr3_aa: CASSIKAAGDEQYF

v_call: TRBV28
j_call: TRBJ1-5
cdr3_aa: CASRMWTGENQPQHF

v_call: TRBV7-9
j_call: TRBJ1-1
cdr3_aa: CASSELGTVNTEAFF

v_call: TRBV20-1
j_call: TRBJ1-1
cdr3_aa: CSARDGGTRTHMNTEAFF

v_call: TRBV20-1
j_call: TRBJ2-7
cdr3_aa: CSASPATSGVSYEQYF

v_call: TRBV9
j_call: TRBJ2-1
cdr3_aa: CASSVRTSGGDINEQFF

v_call: TRBV5-1
j_call: TRBJ1-1
cdr3_aa: CASSPRQGGESTEAFF

v_call: TRBV7-8
j_call: TRBJ1-3
cdr3_aa: CASSSGLPGNTIYF

v_call: TRBV18
j_call: TRBJ2-3
cdr3_aa: CASSPVTGGPTDTQYF

v_call: TRBV3-1
j_call: TRBJ2-3
cdr3_aa: CASSHGGQGADTQYF

v_call: TRBV4-2
j_call: TRBJ2-2
cdr3_aa: CASSPEAGRTNTGELFF

v_call: TRBV14
j_call: TRBJ1-2
cdr3_aa: CASSQDAGGGRDGYTF

v_call: TRBV15
j_call: TRBJ2-7
cdr3_aa: CATGRMGGFYEQYF